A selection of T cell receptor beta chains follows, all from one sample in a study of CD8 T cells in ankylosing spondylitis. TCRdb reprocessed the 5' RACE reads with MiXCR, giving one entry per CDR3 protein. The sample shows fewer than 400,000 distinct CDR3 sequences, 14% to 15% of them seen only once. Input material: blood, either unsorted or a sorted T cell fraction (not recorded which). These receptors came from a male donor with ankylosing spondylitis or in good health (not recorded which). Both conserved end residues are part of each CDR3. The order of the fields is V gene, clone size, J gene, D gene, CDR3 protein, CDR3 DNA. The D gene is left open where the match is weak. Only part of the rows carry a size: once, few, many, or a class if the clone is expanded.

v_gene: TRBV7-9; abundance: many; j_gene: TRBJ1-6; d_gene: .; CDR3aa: CASSPEGRSPLHF; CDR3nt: TGTGCCAGCAGTCCTGAAGGAAGGTCACCCCTCCACTTT
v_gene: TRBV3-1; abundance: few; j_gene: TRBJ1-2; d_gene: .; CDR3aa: CASSQGQLFGYTF; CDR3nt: TGTGCCAGCAGCCAAGGTCAGCTGTTTGGCTACACCTTC
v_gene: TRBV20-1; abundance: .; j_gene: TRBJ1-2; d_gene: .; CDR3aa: CSALEPRGYGYTF; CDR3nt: TGCAGCGCCCTGGAGCCCCGGGGCTATGGCTACACCTTC
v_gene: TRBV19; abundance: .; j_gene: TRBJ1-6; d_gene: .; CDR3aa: CASSRETGGNSPLHF; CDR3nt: TGTGCCAGTAGTCGAGAGACAGGTGGGAATTCACCCCTCCACTTT
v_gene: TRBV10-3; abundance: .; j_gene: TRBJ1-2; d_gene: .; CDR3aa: CAISSDGNYGYTF; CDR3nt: TGTGCCATCAGTTCGGACGGGAACTATGGCTACACCTTC
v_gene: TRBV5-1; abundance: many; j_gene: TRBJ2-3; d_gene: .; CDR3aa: CASSSQVVKYF; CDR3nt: TGCGCCAGCAGCTCCCAGGTGGTGAAGTATTTT
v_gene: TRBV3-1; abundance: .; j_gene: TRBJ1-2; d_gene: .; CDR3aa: CASSQAEVLRGYTF; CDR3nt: TGTGCCAGCAGCCAAGCGGAGGTGCTGCGAGGCTACACCTTC
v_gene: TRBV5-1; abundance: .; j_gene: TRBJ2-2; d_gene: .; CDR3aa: CASARVVEVGTGELFF; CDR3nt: TGCGCCAGCGCCCGAGTAGTTGAGGTTGGGACCGGGGAGCTGTTTTTT
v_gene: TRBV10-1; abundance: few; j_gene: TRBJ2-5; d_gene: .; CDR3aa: CASSDGTVQETQYF; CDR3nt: TGCGCCAGCAGTGACGGGACGGTCCAAGAGACCCAGTACTTC
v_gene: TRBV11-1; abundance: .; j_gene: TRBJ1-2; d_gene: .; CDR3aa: CARVREIYGYTF; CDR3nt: TGTGCCAGGGTACGGGAGATCTATGGCTACACCTTC
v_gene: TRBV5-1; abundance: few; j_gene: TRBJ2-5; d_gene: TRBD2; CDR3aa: CASSLGTSLLETQYF; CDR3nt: TGCGCCAGCAGCCTAGGGACTAGCTTATTAGAGACCCAGTACTTC
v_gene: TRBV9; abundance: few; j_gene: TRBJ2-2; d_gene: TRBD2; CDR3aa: CASSRLARSNTGELFF; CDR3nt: TGTGCCAGCAGTAGACTAGCCCGCTCGAACACCGGGGAGCTGTTTTTT
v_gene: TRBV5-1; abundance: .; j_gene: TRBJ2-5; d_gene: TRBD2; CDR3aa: CASSPGLAAETQYF; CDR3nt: TGCGCCAGCAGCCCCGGACTAGCGGCAGAGACCCAGTACTTC
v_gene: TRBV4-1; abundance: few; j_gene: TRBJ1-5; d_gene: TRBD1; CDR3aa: CASSQDRGNQPQHF; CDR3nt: TGCGCCAGCAGCCAGGACAGGGGCAATCAGCCCCAGCATTTT
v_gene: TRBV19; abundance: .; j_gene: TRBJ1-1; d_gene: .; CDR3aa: CASSASWGEAFF; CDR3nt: TGTGCCAGTAGTGCCAGCTGGGGTGAAGCTTTCTTT